Sequencing of this T cell receptor beta chain was carried out in a study of T cells in localized non-small cell lung cancer. Findings and limits, study-wide: A single tumor region was sequenced, leaving heterogeneity possible.

From germline, CDR1 is SGHDN and CDR2 FVKESK. With 6 bases removed from V and 9 bases from J, the gap between germline ends came to 15 bases. There are 14 residues in the CDR3. As to this clone: Its antigen is unidentified.

TCRdb's table, derived via immunoSEQ multiplex PCR, lists solely in-frame clones and lacks some. Of about 48,000 clones listed, 70% to 85% are singletons. Sequencing was performed on peripheral blood, taken before any cancer treatment. The receptor was derived from a man aged 40 to 75 with stage I squamous cell lung carcinoma. This chain joins TRBV14 and TRBJ1-6, with TRBD1 as a possible D gene (5 bases). The chain's CDR3 is CASRVPRGGSPLHF. The CDR3 bases are TGTGCCAGCAGGGTCCCGAGGGGTGGTTCACCCCTCCACTTT.